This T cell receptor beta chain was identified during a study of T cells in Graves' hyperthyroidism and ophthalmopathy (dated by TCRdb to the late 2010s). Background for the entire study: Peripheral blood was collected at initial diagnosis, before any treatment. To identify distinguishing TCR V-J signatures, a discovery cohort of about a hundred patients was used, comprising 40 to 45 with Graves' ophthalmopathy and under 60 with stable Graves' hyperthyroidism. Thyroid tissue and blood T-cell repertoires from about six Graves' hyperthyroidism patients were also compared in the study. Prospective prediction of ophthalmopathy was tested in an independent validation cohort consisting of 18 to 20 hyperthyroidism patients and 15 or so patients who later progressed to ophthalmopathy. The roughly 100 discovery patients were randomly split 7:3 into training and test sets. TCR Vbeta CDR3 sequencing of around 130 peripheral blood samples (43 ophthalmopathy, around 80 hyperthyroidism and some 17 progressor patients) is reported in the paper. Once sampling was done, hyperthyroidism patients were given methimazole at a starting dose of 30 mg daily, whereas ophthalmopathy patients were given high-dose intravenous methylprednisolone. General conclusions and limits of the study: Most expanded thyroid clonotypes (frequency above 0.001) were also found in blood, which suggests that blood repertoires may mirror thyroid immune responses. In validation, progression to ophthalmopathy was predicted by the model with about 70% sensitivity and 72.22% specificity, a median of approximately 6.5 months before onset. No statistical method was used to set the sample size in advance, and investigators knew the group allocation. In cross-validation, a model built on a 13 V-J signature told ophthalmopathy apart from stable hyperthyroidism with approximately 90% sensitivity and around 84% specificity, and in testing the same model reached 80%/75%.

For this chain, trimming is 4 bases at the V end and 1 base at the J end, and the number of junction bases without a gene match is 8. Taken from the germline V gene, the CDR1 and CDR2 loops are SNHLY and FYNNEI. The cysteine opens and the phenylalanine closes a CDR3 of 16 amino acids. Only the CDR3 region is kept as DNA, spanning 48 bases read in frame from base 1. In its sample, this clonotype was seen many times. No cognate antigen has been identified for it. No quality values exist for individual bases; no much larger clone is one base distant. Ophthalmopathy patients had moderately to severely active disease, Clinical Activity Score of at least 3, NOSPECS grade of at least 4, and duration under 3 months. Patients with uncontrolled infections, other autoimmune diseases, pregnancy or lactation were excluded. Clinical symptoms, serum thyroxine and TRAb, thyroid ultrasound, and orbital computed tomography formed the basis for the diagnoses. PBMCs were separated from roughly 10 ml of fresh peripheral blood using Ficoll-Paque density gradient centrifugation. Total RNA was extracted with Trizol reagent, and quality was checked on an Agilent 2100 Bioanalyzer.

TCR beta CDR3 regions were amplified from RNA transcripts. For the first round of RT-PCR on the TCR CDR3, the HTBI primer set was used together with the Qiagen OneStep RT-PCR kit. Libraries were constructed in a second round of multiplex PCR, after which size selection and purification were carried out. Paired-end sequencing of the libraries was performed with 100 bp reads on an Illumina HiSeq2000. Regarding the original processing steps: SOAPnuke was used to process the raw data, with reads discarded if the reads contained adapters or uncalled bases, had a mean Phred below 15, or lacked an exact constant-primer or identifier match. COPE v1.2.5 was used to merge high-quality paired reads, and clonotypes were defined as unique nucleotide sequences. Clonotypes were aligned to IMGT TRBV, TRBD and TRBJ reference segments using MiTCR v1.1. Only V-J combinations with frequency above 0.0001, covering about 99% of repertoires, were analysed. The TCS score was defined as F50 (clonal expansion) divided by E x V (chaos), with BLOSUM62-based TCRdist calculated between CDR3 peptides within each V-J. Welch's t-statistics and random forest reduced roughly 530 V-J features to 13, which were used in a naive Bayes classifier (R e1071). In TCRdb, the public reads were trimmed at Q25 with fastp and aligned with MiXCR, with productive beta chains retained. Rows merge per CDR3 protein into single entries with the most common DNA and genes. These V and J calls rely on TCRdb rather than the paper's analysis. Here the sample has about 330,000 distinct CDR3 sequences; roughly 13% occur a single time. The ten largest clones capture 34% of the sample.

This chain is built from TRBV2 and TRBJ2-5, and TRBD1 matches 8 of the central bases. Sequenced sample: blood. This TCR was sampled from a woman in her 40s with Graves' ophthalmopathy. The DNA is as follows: TGTGCCAGCAGTGCCCAGGGGGCGGGACCCCAAGAGACCCAGTACTTC. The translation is CASSAQGAGPQETQYF.